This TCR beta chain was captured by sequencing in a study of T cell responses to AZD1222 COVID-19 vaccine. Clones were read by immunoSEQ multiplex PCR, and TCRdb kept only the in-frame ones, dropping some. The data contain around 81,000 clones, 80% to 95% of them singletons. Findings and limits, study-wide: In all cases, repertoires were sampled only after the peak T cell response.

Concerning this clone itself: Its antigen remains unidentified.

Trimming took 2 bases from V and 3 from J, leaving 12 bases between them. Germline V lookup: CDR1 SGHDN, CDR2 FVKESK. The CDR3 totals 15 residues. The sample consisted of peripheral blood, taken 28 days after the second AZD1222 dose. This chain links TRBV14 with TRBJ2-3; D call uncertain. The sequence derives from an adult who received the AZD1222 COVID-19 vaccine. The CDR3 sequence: CASSQLSNPTDTQYF. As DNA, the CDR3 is TGTGCCAGCAGCCAACTAAGTAACCCTACAGATACGCAGTATTTT.